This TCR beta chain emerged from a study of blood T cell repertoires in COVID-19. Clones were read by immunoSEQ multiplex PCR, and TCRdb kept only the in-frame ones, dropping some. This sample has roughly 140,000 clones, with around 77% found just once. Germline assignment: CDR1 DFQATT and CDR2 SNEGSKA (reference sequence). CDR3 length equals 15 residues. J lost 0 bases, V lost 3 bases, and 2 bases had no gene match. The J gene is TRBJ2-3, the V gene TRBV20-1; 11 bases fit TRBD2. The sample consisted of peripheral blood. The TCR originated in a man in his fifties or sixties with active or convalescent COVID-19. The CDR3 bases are TGCAGTGCTAGTAGCGGGAGGGCTAGCACAGATACGCAGTATTTT. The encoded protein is CSASSGRASTDTQYF.